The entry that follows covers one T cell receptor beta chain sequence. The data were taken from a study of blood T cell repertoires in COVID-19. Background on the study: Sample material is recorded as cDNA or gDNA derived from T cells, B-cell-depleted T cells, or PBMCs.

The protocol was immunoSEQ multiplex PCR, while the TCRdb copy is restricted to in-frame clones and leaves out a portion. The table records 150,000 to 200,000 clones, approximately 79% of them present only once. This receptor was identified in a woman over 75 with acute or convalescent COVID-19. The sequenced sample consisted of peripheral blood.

CDR3 nucleotides: TGTGCCAGCAGTCCGGACAGTAACACTGAAGCTTTCTTT. As protein: CASSPDSNTEAFF. This sequence joins TRBV5-5 and TRBJ1-1; perhaps TRBD1 as D (6 bases). The CDR3 spans 13 residues. Germline V gene lookup returns CDR1 SGHKS and CDR2 YYEKEE (reference sequence). With 5 bases removed from V and 2 bases from J, the gap between germline ends came to 10 bases.